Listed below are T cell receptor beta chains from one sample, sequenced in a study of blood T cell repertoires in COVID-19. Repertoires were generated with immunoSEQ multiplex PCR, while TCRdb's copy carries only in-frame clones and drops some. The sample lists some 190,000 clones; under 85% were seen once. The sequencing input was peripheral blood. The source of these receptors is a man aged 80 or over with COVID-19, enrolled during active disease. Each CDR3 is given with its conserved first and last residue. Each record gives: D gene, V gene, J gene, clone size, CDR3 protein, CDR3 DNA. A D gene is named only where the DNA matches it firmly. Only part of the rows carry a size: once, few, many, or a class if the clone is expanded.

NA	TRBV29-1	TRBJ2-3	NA	CSVAGSTDTQYF	TGCAGCGTTGCCGGGAGCACAGATACGCAGTATTTT
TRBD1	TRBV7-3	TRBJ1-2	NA	CASSPKRRGQDYGYTF	TGTGCCAGCAGCCCCAAGCGGAGAGGACAGGACTATGGCTACACCTTC
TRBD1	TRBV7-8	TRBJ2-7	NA	CASSARDSGYEQYF	TGTGCCAGCAGCGCCCGGGACAGCGGCTACGAGCAGTACTTC
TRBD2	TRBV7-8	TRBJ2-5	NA	CASSPGLAVQETQYF	TGTGCCAGCAGCCCAGGACTAGCGGTCCAAGAGACCCAGTACTTC
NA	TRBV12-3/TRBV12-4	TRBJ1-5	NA	CASSPGGRAQHF	TGTGCCAGCAGCCCGGGGGGGAGGGCCCAGCATTTT
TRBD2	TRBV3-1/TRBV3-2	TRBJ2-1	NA	CASSQGLAEEQFF	TGTGCCAGCAGCCAGGGACTAGCGGAAGAGCAGTTCTTC
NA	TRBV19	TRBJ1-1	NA	CASSLVRGNTEAFF	TGTGCCAGTAGTCTTGTGCGGGGGAACACTGAAGCTTTCTTT
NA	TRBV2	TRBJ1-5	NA	CASRGQYNQPQHF	TGTGCCAGCAGAGGACAGTACAATCAGCCCCAGCATTTT
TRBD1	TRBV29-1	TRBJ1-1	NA	CSGAQGGNTEAFF	TGCAGCGGAGCACAGGGGGGGAACACTGAAGCTTTCTTT
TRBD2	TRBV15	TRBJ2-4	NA	CATSRSRGGGENIQYF	TGTGCCACCAGCAGAAGCCGGGGGGGTGGCGAAAACATTCAGTACTTC
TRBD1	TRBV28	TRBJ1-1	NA	CASSPRGQGITEAFF	TGTGCCAGCAGTCCCCGGGGACAGGGAATCACTGAAGCTTTCTTT
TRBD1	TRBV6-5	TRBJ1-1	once	CASSYIQGAEAFF	TGTGCCAGCAGTTACATACAGGGGGCTGAAGCTTTCTTT
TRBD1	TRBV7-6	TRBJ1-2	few	CASSLAATGRNYGYTF	TGTGCCAGCAGCTTAGCGGCGACAGGGAGGAACTATGGCTACACCTTC
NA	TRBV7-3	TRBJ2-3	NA	CASSVNREDTQYF	TGTGCCAGCAGCGTGAACAGGGAAGATACGCAGTATTTT
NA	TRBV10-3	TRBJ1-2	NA	CAISLGRNGYTF	TGTGCCATCTCCCTCGGGAGGAATGGCTACACCTTC
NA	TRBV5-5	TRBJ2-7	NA	CASSLEQGGYEQYF	TGTGCCAGCAGCTTGGAACAGGGCGGATACGAGCAGTACTTC
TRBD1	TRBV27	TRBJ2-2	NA	CASSLSRTGVTGELFF	TGTGCCAGCAGTTTATCGAGGACAGGGGTCACCGGGGAGCTGTTTTTT
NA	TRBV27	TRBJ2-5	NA	CASSPEPGLTDETQYF	TGTGCCAGCAGTCCCGAGCCGGGACTCACTGACGAGACCCAGTACTTC
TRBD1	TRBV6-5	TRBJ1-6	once	CASGDRDNSPLHF	TGTGCCAGCGGGGACAGGGATAATTCACCCCTCCACTTT
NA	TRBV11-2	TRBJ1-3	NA	CASSLLSLTGNTIYF	TGTGCCAGCAGCCTACTAAGTCTAACGGGAAACACCATATATTTT
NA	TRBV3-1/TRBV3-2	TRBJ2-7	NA	CASSHTGNYVYF	TGTGCCAGCAGCCATACAGGCAATTACGTGTACTTC
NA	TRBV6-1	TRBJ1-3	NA	CASSETRDWGAF	TGTGCCAGCAGTGAAACACGGGACTGGGGTGCTTTT
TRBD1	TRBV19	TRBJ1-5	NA	CASSVLSGQRGNQPQHF	TGTGCCAGTAGTGTTCTTTCGGGACAGAGGGGCAATCAGCCCCAGCATTTT
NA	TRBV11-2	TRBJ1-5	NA	CASSRQGGNQPQHF	TGTGCCAGCAGCAGACAAGGAGGTAATCAGCCCCAGCATTTT
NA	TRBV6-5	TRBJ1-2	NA	CASNSGTYGYTF	TGTGCCAGCAATTCCGGGACTTATGGCTACACCTTC
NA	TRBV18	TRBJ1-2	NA	CASSPPLGEGGYTF	TGTGCCAGCTCACCACCCTTGGGAGAGGGAGGCTACACCTTC
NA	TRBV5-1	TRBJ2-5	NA	CASGPGNQETQYF	TGCGCCAGCGGTCCGGGGAACCAAGAGACCCAGTACTTC